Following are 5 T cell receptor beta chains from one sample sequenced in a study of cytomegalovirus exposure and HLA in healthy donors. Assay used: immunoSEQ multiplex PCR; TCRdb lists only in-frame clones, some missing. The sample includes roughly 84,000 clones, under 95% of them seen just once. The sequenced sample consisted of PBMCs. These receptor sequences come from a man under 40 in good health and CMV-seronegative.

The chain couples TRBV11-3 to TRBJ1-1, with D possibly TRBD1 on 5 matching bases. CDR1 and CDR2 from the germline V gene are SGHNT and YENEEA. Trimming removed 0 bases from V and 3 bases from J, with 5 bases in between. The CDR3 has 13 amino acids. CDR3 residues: CASSLEQDTEAFF. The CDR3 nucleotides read TGTGCCAGCAGCTTAGAACAGGACACTGAAGCTTTCTTT.

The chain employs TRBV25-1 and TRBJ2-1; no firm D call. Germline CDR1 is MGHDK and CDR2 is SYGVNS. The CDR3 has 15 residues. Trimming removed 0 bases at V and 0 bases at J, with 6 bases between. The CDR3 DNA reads TGTGCCAGCAGTGAATATGAGAGCTCCTACAATGAGCAGTTCTTC. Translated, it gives CASSEYESSYNEQFF.

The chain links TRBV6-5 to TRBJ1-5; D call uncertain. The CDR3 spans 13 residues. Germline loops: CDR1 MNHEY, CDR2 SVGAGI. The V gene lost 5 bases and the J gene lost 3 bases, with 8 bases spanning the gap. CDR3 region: CASSATINQPQHF. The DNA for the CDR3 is TGTGCCAGCAGTGCGACTATCAATCAGCCCCAGCATTTT.

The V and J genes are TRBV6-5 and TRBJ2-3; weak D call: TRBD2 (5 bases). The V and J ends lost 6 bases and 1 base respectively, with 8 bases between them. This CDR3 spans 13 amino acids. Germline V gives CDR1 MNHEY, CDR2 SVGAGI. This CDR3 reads CASRTAGTDTQYF. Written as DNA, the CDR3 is TGTGCCAGCAGAACAGCGGGCACAGATACGCAGTATTTT.

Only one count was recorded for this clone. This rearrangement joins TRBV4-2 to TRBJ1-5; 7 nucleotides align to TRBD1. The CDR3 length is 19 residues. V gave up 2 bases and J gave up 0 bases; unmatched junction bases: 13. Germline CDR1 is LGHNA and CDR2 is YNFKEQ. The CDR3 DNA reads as TGTGCCAGCAGCCAATCCCCAACCGTTGGACAGGATAGCAATCAGCCCCAGCATTTT. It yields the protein CASSQSPTVGQDSNQPQHF.